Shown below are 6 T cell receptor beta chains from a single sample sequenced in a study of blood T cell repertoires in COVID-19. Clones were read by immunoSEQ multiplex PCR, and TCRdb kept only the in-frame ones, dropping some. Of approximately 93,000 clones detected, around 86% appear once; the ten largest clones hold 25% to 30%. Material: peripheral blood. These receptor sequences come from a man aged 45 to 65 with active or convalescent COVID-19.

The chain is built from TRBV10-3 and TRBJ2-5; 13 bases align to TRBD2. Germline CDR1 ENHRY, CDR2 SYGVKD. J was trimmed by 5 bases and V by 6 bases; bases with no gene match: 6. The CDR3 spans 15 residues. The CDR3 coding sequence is TGTGCCATCAGCGGGGGGACTAGCGGGGTCGAGACCCAGTACTTC. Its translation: CAISGGTSGVETQYF.

DNA for the CDR3: TGTGCCAGCAGGACGGGAGGGGCAGAGACCCAGTACTTC. This gives the protein CASRTGGAETQYF. V and J are TRBV27 and TRBJ2-5, with TRBD2 identical over 8 bases. The V and J ends lost 6 bases and 4 bases, in that order; junction bases with no gene match: 4. This CDR3 has 13 amino acids. Germline V CDR1 and CDR2: MNHEY, SMNVEV (reference sequence).

The CDR3: CASSVGGREADTQYF. DNA of the CDR3: TGTGCCAGCAGCGTAGGAGGGCGGGAGGCAGATACGCAGTATTTT. This sequence joins TRBV9 and TRBJ2-3; TRBD2 agrees at 8 bases. The germline CDR1 and CDR2 sequences are SGDLS and YYNGEE. The CDR3 has 15 amino acids. J was trimmed by 4 bases and V by 0 bases; bases with no gene match: 4.

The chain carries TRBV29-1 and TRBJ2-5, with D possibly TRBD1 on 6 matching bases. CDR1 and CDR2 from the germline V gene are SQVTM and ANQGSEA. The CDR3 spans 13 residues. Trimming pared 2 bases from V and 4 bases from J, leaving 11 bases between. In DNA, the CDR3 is TGCAGCGTTGAATGGACAGAGGGAGAGACCCAGTACTTC. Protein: CSVEWTEGETQYF.

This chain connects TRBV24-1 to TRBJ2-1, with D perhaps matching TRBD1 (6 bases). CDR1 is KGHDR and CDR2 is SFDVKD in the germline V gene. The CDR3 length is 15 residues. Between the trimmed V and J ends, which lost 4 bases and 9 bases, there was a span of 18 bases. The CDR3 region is CATSEESGTTTEQFF. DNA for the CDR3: TGTGCCACCAGTGAAGAATCCGGGACAACCACTGAGCAGTTCTTC.

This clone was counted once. The CDR3 here is CASSMTGLAGGPDTGELFF. The CDR3 bases are TGTGCCAGCAGCATGACCGGACTAGCGGGAGGGCCTGACACCGGGGAGCTGTTTTTT. The chain is built from TRBV7-7 and TRBJ2-2, with 15 bases identical to TRBD2. The CDR3 runs to 19 residues. Per the germline V gene, CDR1 is SSHAT and CDR2 is FNYEAQ (reference sequence). The J segment lost 3 bases and the V segment lost 5 bases, leaving 10 bases of the junction unmatched.